The T cell receptor (beta chain) described here comes from a study of shared clonotypes between healthy human individuals. The CDR3 loop spans 15 amino acids. Between the trimmed V and J ends, which lost 6 bases and 0 bases, there was a span of 12 bases. The germline V gene encodes CDR1 MDHEN and CDR2 SYDVKM. Findings and caveats of the study: Sequencing depth was predicted to influence how clonotypes are shared among donors.

Worth noting for this clone: The antigen remains undetermined.

Running of the assay took place at deep level. Each sorted subset replicate got 200 ng genomic DNA, approximately 27,000 genomes. Original handling: Junction-only immunoSEQ sequences carried no quality scores, so filtering differed. Here immunoSEQ multiplex PCR was the method, and the copy in TCRdb shows in-frame clones only, minus some. The DNA was the basis for D and trimming; V, J and clone size are from that table. Found here are 2 million to 2.5 million clones, 85% to 95% of them singletons; the top ten hold around 0.4%. Sequenced: naive CD4+ T cells from PBMCs. The subset here: CD45RA+ positively selected. The chain employs TRBV28 and TRBJ1-5; the D gene is possibly TRBD1 (6 bases). The sequence was collected from a man aged 18 to 29 in good health. Some clones in this sample may be carry-over from other donors' samples. The DNA for the CDR3 is TGTGCCAGCAGACCGGGACACCATAGCAATCAGCCCCAGCATTTT. Its translation is CASRPGHHSNQPQHF.